Sequencing of this TCR beta chain was carried out in a study of regulatory T cells in long-lasting Graves disease. The CDR3 is 19 residues long. J lost 1 base, V lost 5 bases, and 15 bases had no gene match. The V gene's germline CDR1 is KGHDR and CDR2 SFDVKD. This clonotype was seen ten or more times. Through Arm-PCR of CDR3 regions and iRepertoire HTBI primers, TCR beta libraries were built. TCRdb ran MiXCR on the multiplex PCR reads and lists one entry per CDR3 protein. The table shows roughly 300,000 distinct CDR3 sequences, with around 23% occurring only once. Time point given: persistent/refractory GD, antithyroid drugs over 5 years with positive TRAb. PBMC RNA was the source of the TCR library.

Sequencing used peripheral blood mononuclear cells (PBMCs), obtained when the disease was refractory, from a patient treated with antithyroid drugs. J is TRBJ1-5 and V is TRBV24-1, with 8 positions matching TRBD1. The clonotype originates from a female donor with Graves disease. CDR3 DNA sequence: TGTGCCACCAGTGGATCCGGGACAGGAAAGGCTGGAAGCAATCAGCCCCAGCATTTT. Amino acids: CATSGSGTGKAGSNQPQHF.